This entry concerns a single T cell receptor beta chain. Antigen specificity is unknown. The data were obtained in a study of pediatric ulcerative colitis. Study-wide points: Ulcerative colitis patients shared more blood-rectal clones than controls. All ulcerative colitis patients, but no controls, carried a couple of rectal clonotypes.

TCRdb's table, derived via immunoSEQ multiplex PCR, lists solely in-frame clones and lacks some. The sample carries about 60,000 clones, about 87% recorded once. Trimming took 7 bases from V and 12 from J; bases not matched to a gene: 9. Germline values: CDR1 MNHEY, CDR2 SVGAGI. The CDR3 sequence is 14 residues long. V is TRBV6-5 and J is TRBJ2-1; 13 nucleotides align to TRBD2. The sequence was obtained from a boy between 10 and 17 years old who was a control in a study of pediatric ulcerative colitis. The sample consisted of blood. The CDR3 bases are TGTGCCAGCACCGCAGGACTAGCGGGAGACGGGCAGTTCTTC. Amino acid sequence: CASTAGLAGDGQFF.